This is a list of T cell receptor beta chains from one sample in a study of blood T cell repertoires in COVID-19. The table came from immunoSEQ multiplex PCR; TCRdb's copy has only in-frame clones and leaves some out. The table includes about 330,000 clones, around 84% detected once. Sequencing was performed on PBMCs or T cells enriched from blood (not recorded which). These receptors originate from a woman in her late teens or twenties who had recovered from COVID-19. Each CDR3 is given without its conserved first and last residue. Each record gives: V gene, CDR3 length, J gene, CDR3 protein.

>TRBV13|12|TRBJ2-7
ASSPRTSSYEQY
>TRBV9|13|TRBJ2-7
ASSVSDYLSYEQY
>TRBV9|13|TRBJ2-1
ASSVSQGTYNEQF
>TRBV7-6|12|TRBJ2-7
ASSNLEGGHEQY
>TRBV7-9|12|TRBJ1-2
ASSLTGDGYGYT
>TRBV19|11|TRBJ2-7
ASTGTASYEQY
>TRBV15|12|TRBJ2-3
ATGTGTSTDTQY
>TRBV5-6|13|TRBJ1-2
ASSSFPTGENGYT
>TRBV28|16|TRBJ2-7
ASSLFQGRTGGPDEQY
>TRBV7-9|12|TRBJ1-1
ASSLKGGGTEAF
>TRBV25-1|10|TRBJ1-2
ASRDRGGGYT
>TRBV7-3|14|TRBJ2-1
ASSPRGSGRGNEQF
>TRBV28|9|TRBJ1-1
ASSDRIEAF
>TRBV30|11|TRBJ1-1
AWSVNRVTEAF
>TRBV28|10|TRBJ1-3
ASTPTGNTIY
>TRBV7-9|11|TRBJ2-1
ASSLLAGDGQF
>TRBV19|17|TRBJ2-2
ASSIWFSISQGGNGELF
>TRBV6-4|13|TRBJ2-1
ASSDTRSDYNEQF
>TRBV6-5|11|TRBJ2-1
ASMGQEYNEQF
>TRBV18|12|TRBJ1-1
ASSAGPANTEAF
>TRBV27|14|TRBJ1-6
ASSFRTGTSNSPLH
>TRBV7-3|11|TRBJ2-1
ASAREGRDEQF
>TRBV15|12|TRBJ1-1
ATSRNRGPTEAF
>TRBV3-1/TRBV3-2|13|TRBJ2-7
ASSRTSGGYYEQY
>TRBV7-9|12|TRBJ2-7
ASSNRDNPYEQY
>TRBV24-1|14|TRBJ2-3
ATSDVVAGGVDTQY
>TRBV5-5|12|TRBJ1-2
ASSWGTAIYGYT